Below, 7 T cell receptor beta chains from the same sample are listed, as sequenced in a study of breast tumors, draining lymph nodes, adjacent tissues. TCRdb called the multiplex PCR reads again in MiXCR, with one record for every CDR3 protein. The sample shows about 140,000 distinct CDR3 sequences, around a third of them seen only once. The lymph nodes were axillary draining lymph nodes from breast cancer patients. The sequencing input was axillary lymph node tissue. These receptors were collected from a female donor with breast cancer. Some clones in this sample may be carry-over from other donors' samples.

This clonotype occurred many times. This CDR3 is CAWSVPEGFTGELFF. Written as DNA, the CDR3 is TGTGCCTGGAGTGTACCAGAAGGCTTCACCGGGGAGCTGTTTTTT. The chain joins TRBV30 to TRBJ2-2; no clear D. This CDR3 is built from 15 residues. From germline, CDR1 is GTSNPN and CDR2 SVGIG (reference sequence). Trimming removed 0 bases from V and 4 bases from J, with 12 bases in between.

The CDR3 protein is CASGAPQGRASYEQYF. DNA for the CDR3: TGTGCCAGCGGTGCCCCACAGGGAAGGGCGAGCTACGAGCAGTACTTC. This sequence joins TRBV28 and TRBJ2-7; tentatively, D is TRBD1 (6 bases). Germline loops: CDR1 MDHEN, CDR2 SYDVKM. This CDR3 contains 16 residues. Trimming cost V 8 bases and J 3 bases, with 23 bases left between them. Full variable domain (rest looked up from reference TRBV28 and TRBJ2-7): DVKVTQSSRYLVKRTGEKVFLECVQDMDHENMFWYRQDPGLGLRLIYFSYDVKMKEKGDIPEGYSVSREKKERFSLILESASTNQTSMYLCASGAPQGRASYEQYFGPGTRLTVT.

The V call is TRBV7-4, the J call TRBJ1-4; 12 bases map to TRBD1. CDR3 length: 15 amino acids. V lost 4 bases and J lost 7; bases outside the gene matches: 4. Germline CDR1 SGHVT, CDR2 SQSDAQ. CDR3: CASSWGTGGGEKLFF. The DNA for the CDR3 is TGTGCCAGCAGCTGGGGGACAGGGGGCGGTGAAAAACTGTTTTTT.

This chain connects TRBV20-1 to TRBJ2-3; 11 nucleotides line up with TRBD2. CDR3 length equals 17 residues. Germline V lookup: CDR1 DFQATT, CDR2 SNEGSKA (reference sequence). Trimming removed 3 bases from V and 2 bases from J; junction bases left unmatched: 10. CDR3: CSARATSGGPDTDTQYF. The CDR3 nucleotides read TGCAGTGCTAGGGCTACTAGCGGGGGACCAGACACAGATACGCAGTATTTT.

On this clonotype itself: Sequence at one end of the junction differs from germline and may be a read error. The J gene is TRBJ1-5, the V gene TRBV12-3 or TRBV12-4, with D perhaps TRBD1 (6 bases). This CDR3 region has 15 residues. The CDR3 DNA sequence: TGTGCCAGCAGTTTCGCGCCCGGGGGCAATCAGCCCCGGCATTTT. This sequence encodes CASSFAPGGNQPRHF.

The chain combines TRBV19 with TRBJ1-1; D call uncertain. CDR1 is LNHDA and CDR2 is SQIVND in the germline V gene (reference sequence). The CDR3 contains 15 residues. V lost 4 bases and J 0 bases, leaving 12 bases between the germline ends. CDR3 sequence reads: CASSKAGPLNTEAFF. The CDR3 DNA sequence: TGTGCCAGTAGTAAAGCCGGGCCCCTGAACACTGAAGCTTTCTTT.

Ten or more counts support this clonotype. The chain combines TRBV5-1 with TRBJ2-3, with 7 bases lining up with TRBD1. After removal of 3 bases from V and 5 bases from J, the junction contained 12 bases not matched to a gene. The germline V gene has CDR1 SGHRS and CDR2 YFSETQ. This CDR3 contains 16 residues. CDR3 residues: CASSWDSHGGGDTQYF. In DNA form, the CDR3 reads TGCGCCAGCAGCTGGGACAGTCACGGCGGTGGAGATACGCAGTATTTT.